The text below deals with one T cell receptor (beta chain). Its antigen is undetermined. The entry originates in a study of CD8+ T cells in alopecia areata. Study-wide points: Normal skin's resident alphabeta T cells are sequenced alongside lesional scalp T cells. In patients, TCRs were shared less clearly than in mice, and HLA may possibly be involved. In lesional scalp, particularly from alopecia totalis/universalis, clonality was higher than in normal scalp.

V lost 6 bases to trimming and J lost 0 bases, with 9 bases between them. There are 14 residues in the CDR3. CDR1 and CDR2 (germline): PRHDT, FYEKMQ (reference sequence). Using a FACSAria, the CD4+ and CD8+ T cells were sorted from the PBMCs. Extracted from the samples, RNA was reverse transcribed into cDNA to serve as the sequencing template. Repertoires were generated with immunoSEQ multiplex PCR, while TCRdb's copy carries only in-frame clones and drops some. The table has about 200,000 clones, 56% seen once. This TCR came from a human donor in good health. The sample was CD8+ T cells sorted from blood. V is TRBV13 and J is TRBJ1-3; D unresolved. CDR3 in amino acids: CASSLDSSGNTIYF. Written as DNA, the CDR3 is TGTGCCAGCAGTTTGGACTCCTCTGGAAACACCATATATTTT.